This T cell receptor beta chain was sequenced for a study of blood T cell repertoires in COVID-19 (dated by TCRdb to 2020 to 2021). The study in broad terms: Collaborator samples came from the United States, Italy and Spain and covered acute and convalescent phases of COVID-19. The prospective study material was composed of cDNA or gDNA derived from T cells, B-cell-depleted T cells, or PBMCs. The samples were drawn from the first 160 participants of the ongoing ImmuneRACE study and from more than 1,000 subjects provided by 6 global collaborators. The dataset comprised deeply sampled blood TCRbeta repertoires from subjects exposed to, actively infected with, or recovered from COVID-19. Sample metadata almost always included a de-identified subject ID, COVID-19 status, age in years and sex. The repertoires were released in a freely available public database intended as a resource for research on the immune response to SARS-CoV-2. Where HLA class I and class II types were available, the types were taken from metadata supplied by the sample provider, not from assay-based typing.

Collaborating institutions collected whole blood in K2EDTA tubes following their own protocols. For TCRbeta analysis, collaborators shipped samples as frozen whole blood, isolated PBMCs, or DNA extracted from either of those sample types. TCRbeta CDR3 regions were amplified from genomic DNA using the immunoSEQ Assay, a bias-controlled multiplex PCR. On the study's bioinformatics: Nucleated cell counts per sample were estimated from amplification of reference gene primers within the assay. Sequence reads were collapsed and filtered to measure the absolute abundance of every unique TCRbeta CDR3 rearrangement. For each sample, productive Simpson clonality was calculated as the square root of Simpson's diversity index across productive rearrangements. TCRdb provides this immuneACCESS table in a form limited to in-frame rearrangements. Some clones are lacking; in checked studies, under half of them reflect an unresolved V gene, and why the rest are absent is not known. The D gene and trimming were derived from the DNA, and the V and J assignments and clone size from that table. The sample table shows about 410,000 clones, and 80% to 90% are seen once. The leading ten clones occupy almost 1.5% of the sample.

Trimming removed 2 bases from V and 0 bases from J, leaving 12 bases between the germline ends. The CDR3, from cysteine to phenylalanine, totals 15 residues. Only the CDR3 portion is preserved as DNA: 45 bases, with reading frame beginning at the first base. As encoded in the germline V gene, CDR1 is SGHRS while CDR2 is YFSETQ. General findings and caveats noted by the study authors: How much clinical and demographic metadata was included differed by source and by participant, and the metadata was provided uncurated.

A word on this clone: The target of this receptor is not known. No base-level quality is on record; no much larger clone is a single base apart.

Sequencing was performed on peripheral blood. The chain links TRBV5-1 with TRBJ2-7; D gene: possibly TRBD2, on 5 matching bases. This receptor was obtained from a woman younger than 45 with active or convalescent COVID-19. CDR3 region: CASSFVASNSYEQYF. The base sequence is TGCGCCAGCAGCTTCGTGGCTAGCAACTCCTACGAGCAGTACTTC.